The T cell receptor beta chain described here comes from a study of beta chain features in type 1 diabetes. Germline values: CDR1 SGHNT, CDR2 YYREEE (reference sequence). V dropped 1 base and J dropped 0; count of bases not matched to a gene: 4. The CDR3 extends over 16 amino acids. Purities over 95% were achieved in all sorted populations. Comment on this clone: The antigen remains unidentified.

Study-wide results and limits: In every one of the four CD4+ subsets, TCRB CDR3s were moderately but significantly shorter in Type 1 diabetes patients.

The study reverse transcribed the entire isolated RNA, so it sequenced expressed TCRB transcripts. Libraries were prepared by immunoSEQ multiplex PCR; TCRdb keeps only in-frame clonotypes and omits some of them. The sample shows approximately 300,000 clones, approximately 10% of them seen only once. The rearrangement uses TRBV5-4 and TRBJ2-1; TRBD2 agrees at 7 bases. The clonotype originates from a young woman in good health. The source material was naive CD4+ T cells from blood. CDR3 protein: CASSLQRGSSYNEQFF. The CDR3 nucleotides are TGTGCCAGCAGCTTGCAGCGCGGGAGCTCCTACAATGAGCAGTTCTTC.